This T cell receptor (beta chain) was profiled in a study of control samples from healthy donors and cancer patients. V was shortened by 0 bases and J by 7 bases, with 15 bases between the two germline ends. The CDR3 covers 15 residues. Germline CDR1 reads LNHNV; CDR2 reads YYDKDF (reference sequence). Profiled with immunoSEQ multiplex PCR; TCRdb holds only in-frame clones, not every one. The table records tens of thousands of clones, around nine tenths of them present only once. The V call is TRBV15, the J call TRBJ1-2; D unresolved. This receptor was identified in a man aged 45-65 years in good health. Sequenced: blood. CDR3 loop: CATSRDGDIGSGYTF. CDR3 in DNA: TGTGCCACCAGCAGAGATGGTGACATCGGAAGTGGCTACACCTTC.